The rows below give T cell receptor beta chains drawn from one sample of a study of blood T cell repertoires in COVID-19. Produced via immunoSEQ multiplex PCR; TCRdb's table is partial and in-frame only. The repertoire consists of 490,000 or so clones, with less than 90% occurring once and the leading ten covering approximately 8.3%. Input material: PBMCs or T cells enriched from blood (not recorded which). The receptors originated from a woman aged 55-69 years who had recovered from COVID-19. Both conserved end residues are part of each CDR3. A D gene is named only where the DNA matches it firmly.

cdr3_aa	cdr3_nt	d_call	v_call	j_call
CASSVPPSGVYNEQFF	TGTGCCAGCAGTGTCCCTCCCAGCGGGGTATACAATGAGCAGTTCTTC	TRBD2	TRBV2	TRBJ2-1
CSVGGQGHIYGYTF	TGCAGCGTCGGGGGACAGGGTCACATCTATGGCTACACCTTC	TRBD1	TRBV29-1	TRBJ1-2
CASSPTATNEKLFF	TGTGCCAGCTCACCGACAGCAACTAATGAAAAACTGTTTTTT	-	TRBV18	TRBJ1-4
CAWSGGNVRKLFF	TGTGCCTGGTCGGGGGGGAACGTGAGAAAACTGTTTTTT	-	TRBV30	TRBJ1-4
CASSFEGRGGYTF	TGTGCCAGCAGTTTCGAAGGGAGAGGAGGCTACACCTTC	-	TRBV12-3/TRBV12-4	TRBJ1-2
CASSPKTVFSSGNTIYF	TGTGCCAGCAGCCCCAAAACGGTCTTTAGCTCTGGAAACACCATATATTTT	-	TRBV3-1/TRBV3-2	TRBJ1-3
CASRRGGTGPSSGNTIYF	TGTGCCAGTAGACGCGGCGGGACAGGGCCTTCCTCTGGAAACACCATATATTTT	TRBD1	TRBV19	TRBJ1-3
CASSLGDIVGGAETQYF	TGCGCCAGCAGCTTGGGTGACATTGTGGGGGGGGCGGAGACCCAGTACTTC	-	TRBV5-1	TRBJ2-5
CASSLEGTENSPLHF	TGCGCCAGCAGCTTGGAGGGGACAGAGAATTCACCCCTCCACTTT	TRBD1	TRBV5-1	TRBJ1-6
CSVLDRSGNTIYF	TGCAGCGTATTAGACAGATCTGGAAACACCATATATTTT	-	TRBV29-1	TRBJ1-3
CASSYPLLVTGGSSNQPQHF	TGTGCCAGCAGTTACCCGCTTCTTGTGACAGGGGGCTCGAGCAATCAGCCCCAGCATTTT	TRBD1	TRBV6-2/TRBV6-3	TRBJ1-5